A single sample gave rise to the 2 T cell receptor beta chains below, sequenced in a study of T cell responses to AZD1222 COVID-19 vaccine. Sequencing was performed with immunoSEQ multiplex PCR; in TCRdb, only in-frame clones are kept and a portion is missing. In total, the table holds around 140,000 clones. The specimen was peripheral blood. All receptors come from an adult in good health.

V is TRBV27 and J is TRBJ1-6; unclear D gene. This CDR3 contains 17 residues. Germline V gene data show CDR1 as MNHEY and CDR2 as SMNVEV (reference sequence). Trimming left V 2 bases short and J 10 bases short, with 21 bases between. The CDR3 coding sequence is TGTGCCAGCAGTTTACGGCAGGCGCTCAGCATTGAGTCACCCCTCCACTTT. Protein: CASSLRQALSIESPLHF.

The rearrangement joins TRBV11-1 to TRBJ1-1, with D perhaps TRBD1 (6 bases). Trimming cost V 5 bases and J 1 base, with 11 bases left between them. CDR1 is SGHAT and CDR2 is FQDESV in the germline V gene (reference sequence). The CDR3 is 14 amino acids. The CDR3 DNA reads as TGTGCCAGCAGCCTTGACAGGTCGAACACTGAAGCTTTCTTT. Protein sequence: CASSLDRSNTEAFF.